These 10 T cell receptor beta chains share one sample of origin, sequenced in a study of cytomegalovirus exposure and HLA in healthy donors. The study ran its PCR with 60 Vbeta and 13 Jbeta primers. Measured with immunoSEQ multiplex PCR; TCRdb has only the in-frame clones, and not every one. This sample has some 78,000 clones, with 80% found just once. Sequencing was carried out using PBMCs. The source of these receptors is a man aged 50 to 60 in good health and CMV-seropositive.

The gene calls are TRBV29-1 and TRBJ1-5; D possibly corresponds to TRBD1 (6 bases). Germline assignment: CDR1 SQVTM and CDR2 ANQGSEA. This CDR3 is built from 13 residues. Trimming left V 4 bases short and J 3 bases short, with 10 bases between. CDR3 region: CSVGDRNNQPQHF. In DNA form, the CDR3 reads TGCAGCGTTGGTGACAGGAACAATCAGCCCCAGCATTTT.

The chain recombines TRBV2 with TRBJ2-3; TRBD2 aligns across 11 bases. Germline CDR1 is SNHLY and CDR2 is FYNNEI. CDR3 size: 15 residues. Trimming took 9 bases from V and 2 from J; bases not matched to a gene: 7. The CDR3 loop is CASRRLAGNTDTQYF. Written as DNA, the CDR3 is TGTGCCAGTCGCAGACTAGCGGGAAACACAGATACGCAGTATTTT.

V is TRBV19 and J is TRBJ2-7; 9 bases fit TRBD2. The CDR3 sequence is 16 residues long. Germline values: CDR1 LNHDA, CDR2 SQIVND (reference sequence). With 1 base clipped from V and 2 bases from J, the junction kept 6 bases outside the gene matches. This CDR3 is CASSIGVLAGTYEQYF. The CDR3 nucleotides are TGTGCCAGTAGTATAGGCGTCCTAGCGGGAACCTACGAGCAGTACTTC.

This chain uses TRBV6-1 with TRBJ2-7, with a possible D match to TRBD2 (6 bases). This CDR3 comprises 15 residues. The V gene's germline CDR1 is MNHNS and CDR2 SASEGT. V shed 5 bases and J shed 6 bases, with 20 bases lying between them. The CDR3 DNA follows: TGTGCCAGCAGTCAACCCGGGACTTCCGACGGCGAGCAGTACTTC. It codes for CASSQPGTSDGEQYF.

The chain uses TRBV21-1 and TRBJ2-7; the table's D call, TRBD1, has no DNA check behind it. TRBV21-1 has pseudogene status. The CDR3 runs to 17 residues. As DNA, the CDR3 is TGTGCCAGCAGCAAACACGTGCGGGGACAGATTTACTACGAGCAGTACTTC. As protein: CASSKHVRGQIYYEQYF.

The J gene is TRBJ2-3, the V gene TRBV19, with D maybe TRBD1 (6 bases). CDR1 and CDR2 (germline): LNHDA, SQIVND (reference sequence). With 1 base removed from V and 2 bases from J, the gap between germline ends came to 7 bases. The CDR3 contains 14 residues. In DNA form, the CDR3 reads TGTGCCAGTAGTATAGCAGGGGCCACAGATACGCAGTATTTT. Amino acid sequence: CASSIAGATDTQYF.

The V gene is TRBV7-2, the J gene TRBJ2-7; 8 nucleotides align to TRBD1. CDR1 and CDR2 from the germline V gene are SGHTA and FQGNSA. CDR3 length: 13 residues. The trim removed 6 bases at V and 5 bases at J, leaving 6 bases unmatched. DNA for the CDR3: TGTGCCAGCAGTTTAAACAGGGGGGACGAGCAGTACTTC. Translated: CASSLNRGDEQYF.

The V and J genes are TRBV7-8 and TRBJ2-7, with D possibly being TRBD2 (6 bases). The V end was cut by 5 bases, the J end by 3 bases, with 11 bases between. The CDR3 is made up of 13 amino acids. Germline V gene lookup returns CDR1 SGHVS and CDR2 FQNEAQ. The CDR3 sequence: CASSANSGYEQYF. The CDR3 nucleotides read TGTGCCAGCAGCGCGAATAGCGGCTACGAGCAGTACTTC.

V is TRBV20-1 and J is TRBJ2-1; D unresolved. This CDR3 spans 9 amino acids. Germline V gene data show CDR1 as DFQATT and CDR2 as SNEGSKA (reference sequence). Trimming left V 3 bases short and J 10 bases short, with 4 bases between. CDR3 region: CSASREQFF. The CDR3 nucleotides read TGCAGTGCTAGCCGGGAGCAGTTCTTC.

The chain has TRBV5-4 and TRBJ2-3; D possibly corresponds to TRBD2 (6 bases). The CDR3 covers 14 residues. The germline gives CDR1 SGHNT, CDR2 YYREEE (reference sequence). With 0 bases removed from V and 4 bases from J, the gap between germline ends came to 9 bases. The CDR3 nucleotides read TGTGCCAGCAGCTTGGCTAGCGCGGCAGATACGCAGTATTTT. Amino acid sequence: CASSLASAADTQYF. Supplemented by reference TRBV5-4 and TRBJ2-3, the full variable domain reads ETGVTQSPTHLIKTRGQQVTLRCSSQSGHNTVSWYQQALGQGPQFIFQYYREEENGRGNFPPRFSGLQFPNYSSELNVNALELDDSALYLCASSLASAADTQYFGPGTRLTVL.